These T cell receptor beta chains were read from a single sample in a study of blood T cell repertoires in COVID-19. Profiling relied on immunoSEQ multiplex PCR, and the TCRdb table lists in-frame clones only, not all of them. This table has hundreds of thousands of clones, about 89% appearing once. The sample comprised peripheral blood. These receptors came from a woman aged 25 to 39 with acute or convalescent COVID-19. Both conserved end residues are part of each CDR3. A D gene is named only where the DNA matches it firmly.

D gene | J gene | V gene | CDR3 protein
- | TRBJ2-2 | TRBV11-3 | CASSLYGGAVDTGELFF
TRBD2 | TRBJ2-1 | TRBV2 | CASTRTSGGHHNEQFF
- | TRBJ2-1 | TRBV12-5 | CASGPDTESYNEQFF
- | TRBJ1-1 | TRBV20-1 | CSASSGVEAFF
- | TRBJ1-4 | TRBV3-1/TRBV3-2 | CASSQAPGGDEKLFF
- | TRBJ2-1 | TRBV28 | CASSWGRSSYNEQFF
TRBD1 | TRBJ2-7 | TRBV5-4 | CASSGGTGYEQYF
- | TRBJ2-3 | TRBV5-1 | CASRHYLSTDTQYF
- | TRBJ2-7 | TRBV4-1 | CASSQVWSSSYEQYF
TRBD1 | TRBJ1-1 | TRBV6-6 | CASSYLDRENTEAFF
- | TRBJ1-2 | TRBV9 | CASSPTGRPDYGYTF
- | TRBJ2-3 | TRBV11-2 | CASSLGGVGTDTQYF
TRBD1 | TRBJ1-2 | TRBV5-4 | CASSHKRDSLLGVDGYTF
- | TRBJ1-2 | TRBV6-5 | CASTFDNGYTF
- | TRBJ2-5 | TRBV5-6 | CASSLGRERETQYF
TRBD1 | TRBJ1-2 | TRBV24-1 | CATSDTTGQGSAGGYTF
TRBD2 | TRBJ2-3 | TRBV6-1 | CASSEGLAGNTQYF